This T cell receptor (beta chain) comes out of a study of cytomegalovirus exposure and HLA in healthy donors (dated by TCRdb to between 2016 and 2019). Turning to the overall study: The 500 to 700 repertoires of the first cohort and the approximately 130 validation repertoires were produced on the same platform, according to a later analysis. The aim of the study was to test whether cataloging public T cell receptors could identify signatures of past pathogen exposure. To predict cytomegalovirus infection status, the study brought together high-throughput TCR immunosequencing, statistical association of individual TCRs with disease status, and machine learning. In addition to the first cohort of 666 subjects, a separate validation cohort of 130 or so different subjects was used. Study-wide findings and limitations: A later analysis found that TCRs clustered in the first cohort also tended to co-occur in the 120 or so validation repertoires, with just under 95% of cluster scores above 0. The classifier was reported to diagnose cytomegalovirus status with high specificity and sensitivity in both the original and validation cohorts. According to the authors, the approach could potentially be generalized to other disease states and immunological phenotypes. Three of the identified cytomegalovirus-associated TCR beta chains were confirmed in vitro to be specific for cytomegalovirus antigens. While some public TCRs were present in many individuals, most TCR sequences turned up only very rarely across donors. The study listed 170 or so TCR beta chains as associated with cytomegalovirus. A later analysis lacked HLA typing for the validation cohort, so it scored co-occurrence in that cohort across all 120 or so repertoires.

Of note for this clone: The antigen it recognizes is unknown. There are no base qualities to consult, and no much larger clone falls within one base.

The donors were included in the validation cohort of 130 or so subjects, a group kept apart from the roughly 670-subject first cohort. In the germline V gene, CDR1 corresponds to SGHTA and CDR2 to FQGNSA. From the cysteine through the phenylalanine, the CDR3 covers 17 amino acids. Only CDR3 DNA remains: 51 bases, in frame from the first base. Cut back by 2 bases and 0 bases, the V and J ends lie 15 bases apart. Library preparation employed the immunoSEQ multiplex PCR assay. On the study's bioinformatics: A statistical classification framework was built to diagnose cytomegalovirus status from the catalog of TCR beta chain sequences. TCRdb re-hosts the immuneACCESS table, in-frame sequences only. Its copies lack some clones; in the studies checked, an unresolved V gene accounts for under half of them, and the cause for the rest is not known. The V and J calls and clone size come from that table; D and trimming were worked out from the DNA. This sample lists 200,000 to 300,000 clones; approximately 87% were detected once. About 3% of the sample lies in the top ten.

Material: PBMCs. The TCR was taken from a man in his late teens or twenties in good health and CMV-seronegative. The chain is made from TRBV7-2 and TRBJ2-3; TRBD2 is possibly the D segment (5 matching bases). The CDR3: CASSLRSPGSSTDTQYF. The sequence in DNA is TGTGCCAGCAGCTTAAGAAGCCCGGGAAGTAGCACAGATACGCAGTATTTT.